The 28 T cell receptor beta chains presented below share a single source sample, sequenced in a study of OX40 agonist ivuxolimab in advanced cancers. Profiling relied on immunoSEQ multiplex PCR, and the TCRdb table lists in-frame clones only, not all of them. Altogether about 48,000 clones are present, approximately 85% being singletons, with the ten largest covering about 1.9%. This sample comprised CD4+ or CD8+ T cells sorted from blood, obtained in a trial of the OX40 agonist ivuxolimab. The origin of the receptors is an adult with an advanced solid tumor such as melanoma, head and neck, liver or kidney cancer.

J is TRBJ2-7 and V is TRBV11-1; D possibly corresponds to TRBD2 (6 bases). Germline values: CDR1 SGHAT, CDR2 FQDESV (reference sequence). V lost 8 bases to trimming and J lost 0 bases, with 17 bases between them. This CDR3 is 15 amino acids long. The CDR3 loop is CASQRRGPSSYEQYF. The CDR3 nucleotides are TGTGCCAGCCAGAGGAGGGGCCCTAGCTCCTACGAGCAGTACTTC.

This clone was detected only a few times. The J gene is TRBJ1-3, the V gene TRBV28; 8 nucleotides align to TRBD1. After removal of 1 base from V and 2 bases from J, the junction contained 13 bases not matched to a gene. Germline-derived CDR1 and CDR2 are MDHEN and SYDVKM. The CDR3 is 19 amino acids. This CDR3 reads CASSLFGQGAWSPGNTIYF. The CDR3, as DNA: TGTGCCAGCAGTTTATTCGGGCAGGGGGCATGGTCGCCTGGAAACACCATATATTTT.

The gene calls are TRBV5-5 and TRBJ1-4; possible D gene TRBD1, 5 bases. The CDR3 contains 15 residues. Germline V CDR1 and CDR2: SGHKS, YYEKEE (reference sequence). V lost 4 bases to trimming and J lost 5 bases, with 15 bases between them. The DNA for the CDR3 is TGTGCCAGCAGCCAAACAACGACAGAAAATGAAAAACTGTTTTTT. Amino acid sequence: CASSQTTTENEKLFF.

The chain has TRBV10-3 and TRBJ2-7, with D maybe TRBD1 (5 bases). Trimming removed 10 bases at V and 7 bases at J, with 26 bases between. The CDR3 spans 15 residues. Germline V gene data show CDR1 as ENHRY and CDR2 as SYGVKD. The CDR3 bases are TGTGCCACCCGGGCCGCCGACAGATTTTTCAGGGAGCAGTACTTC. It yields the protein CATRAADRFFREQYF.

V usage is TRBV7-2 and J usage is TRBJ2-1; the D call may be TRBD1 or TRBD2 (5 bases each). From germline, CDR1 is SGHTA and CDR2 FQGNSA. The CDR3 is made up of 14 amino acids. The V end was cut by 5 bases, the J end by 3 bases, with 11 bases between. CDR3 protein: CASSIGTVYNEQFF. As DNA, the CDR3 is TGTGCCAGCAGCATAGGGACGGTCTACAATGAGCAGTTCTTC. The whole variable domain, filled in from reference TRBV7-2 and TRBJ2-1, reads GAGVSQSPSNKVTEKGKDVELRCDPISGHTALYWYRQSLGQGLEFLIYFQGNSAPDKSGLPSDRFSAERTGGSVSTLTIQRTQQEDSAVYLCASSIGTVYNEQFFGPGTRLTVL.

This clone was seen a single time. V gene TRBV6-1 combines with J gene TRBJ2-1; tentative D call: TRBD1 (6 bases). The CDR3 covers 11 residues. With 5 bases removed from V and 9 bases from J, the gap between germline ends came to 8 bases. Germline CDR1 reads MNHNS; CDR2 reads SASEGT. The CDR3 sequence is CASSTGFEQFF. The CDR3 region has the DNA TGTGCCAGCAGTACAGGGTTTGAGCAGTTCTTC.

For this clone: The sample contains more than one DNA sequence encoding this CDR3. This chain uses TRBV5-1 with TRBJ2-1; TRBD2 agrees at 9 bases. Germline V gene lookup returns CDR1 SGHRS and CDR2 YFSETQ. The V gene end was trimmed by 5 bases and the J gene end by 0 bases; junction bases not matched to a gene: 3. This CDR3 contains 15 residues. The chain's CDR3 is CASSYSGSSYNEQFF. Here the CDR3 DNA reads TGCGCCAGCAGTTATAGCGGGAGCTCCTACAATGAGCAGTTCTTC. Drawing the rest from reference TRBV5-1 and TRBJ2-1, the complete variable domain is KAGVTQTPRYLIKTRGQQVTLSCSPISGHRSVSWYQQTPGQGLQFLFEYFSETQRNKGNFPGRFSGRQFSNSRSEMNVSTLELGDSALYLCASSYSGSSYNEQFFGPGTRLTVL.

The rearrangement joins TRBV30 to TRBJ1-4; D gene unclear. Trimming removed 0 bases at V and 3 bases at J, with 8 bases between. Germline CDR1 is GTSNPN and CDR2 is SVGIG (reference sequence). The CDR3 extends over 14 amino acids. CDR3 nucleotides: TGTGCCTGGAGTGTACACATACCTAATGAAAAACTGTTTTTT. Residues: CAWSVHIPNEKLFF. Full variable domain (remainder filled in from reference TRBV30 and TRBJ1-4): SQTIHQWPATLVQPVGSPLSLECTVEGTSNPNLYWYRQAAGRGLQLLFYSVGIGQISSEVPQNLSASRPQDRQFILSSKKLLLSDSGFYLCAWSVHIPNEKLFFGSGTQLSVL.

V and J are TRBV18 and TRBJ2-7; either TRBD1 or TRBD2 may fit D (5 bases each). V was pared by 3 bases and J by 4 bases, with 13 bases between. CDR3 length: 14 amino acids. Looked up from germline, CDR1 is KGHSH and CDR2 is LQKENI. CDR3 region: CASSPPGASYEQYF. In nucleotides, the CDR3 is TGTGCCAGCTCACCCCCCGGGGCTTCGTACGAGCAGTACTTC. Together with reference TRBV18 and TRBJ2-7, the CDR3 gives the full variable domain: NAGVMQNPRHLVRRRGQEARLRCSPMKGHSHVYWYRQLPEEGLKFMVYLQKENIIDESGMPKERFSAEFPKEGPSILRIQQVVRGDSAAYFCASSPPGASYEQYFGPGTRLTVT.

The J gene is TRBJ2-3, the V gene TRBV19; D is undetermined. Germline V gives CDR1 LNHDA, CDR2 SQIVND (reference sequence). Between the trimmed V and J ends, which lost 4 bases and 0 bases, there was a span of 8 bases. The CDR3 extends over 14 amino acids. The CDR3 sequence: CASSKTSSTDTQYF. The CDR3 DNA is TGTGCCAGTAGTAAGACGTCTAGCACAGATACGCAGTATTTT. Filled out from reference TRBV19 and TRBJ2-3, the complete variable domain reads DGGITQSPKYLFRKEGQNVTLSCEQNLNHDAMYWYRQDPGQGLRLIYYSQIVNDFQKGDIAEGYSVSREKKESFPLTVTSAQKNPTAFYLCASSKTSSTDTQYFGPGTRLTVL.

The chain joins TRBV19 to TRBJ1-3; no reliable D call. CDR1 and CDR2 from the germline V gene are LNHDA and SQIVND (reference sequence). V was pared by 4 bases and J by 0 bases, with 10 bases between. CDR3 length: 15 amino acids. This CDR3 reads CASSTLTSSGNTIYF. CDR3 DNA sequence: TGTGCCAGTAGTACCTTAACGAGCTCTGGAAACACCATATATTTT.

This clone has only one observation. The chain carries TRBV19 and TRBJ2-1, with 7 bases matching TRBD2. With V trimmed by 1 base and J by 2 bases, 11 bases remained unmatched. The germline V gene has CDR1 LNHDA and CDR2 SQIVND (reference sequence). The CDR3 length is 18 residues. The CDR3 sequence: CASSIGVKGGVPYNEQFF. The DNA of the CDR3 is TGTGCCAGTAGTATAGGGGTCAAGGGAGGGGTCCCCTACAATGAGCAGTTCTTC.

DNA of the CDR3: TGTGCCGGACGGACAACCTCGTCTGGCGGCTACACCTTC. Its translation: CAGRTTSSGGYTF. The chain couples TRBV30 to TRBJ1-2, with D possibly TRBD1 on 5 matching bases. Per germline, CDR1 GTSNPN and CDR2 SVGIG (reference sequence). Trimming took off 8 bases at V and 8 bases at J, with 21 bases between the two ends. The CDR3 totals 13 residues.

This chain uses TRBV14 with TRBJ1-1; 10 nucleotides match TRBD1. The CDR3 consists of 14 residues. Germline V gene data show CDR1 as SGHDN and CDR2 as FVKESK. V was pared by 3 bases and J by 5 bases, with 3 bases of the junction left unmatched. Here the CDR3 reads CASSQRTGGTEAFF. The CDR3, as DNA: TGTGCCAGCAGCCAGAGGACAGGGGGGACTGAAGCTTTCTTT.

The V and J genes are TRBV19 and TRBJ1-5, with 7 bases lining up with TRBD1. J gave up 6 bases and V 6 bases, and 14 bases lay outside the gene matches. Germline CDR1 LNHDA, CDR2 SQIVND (reference sequence). The CDR3 loop spans 16 amino acids. CDR3 nucleotides: TGTGCCAGTAGCACCGAGCAAACAGGGGTTGGTCAGCCCCAGCATTTT. It is translated as CASSTEQTGVGQPQHF. The variable domain in full, completed from reference TRBV19 and TRBJ1-5, reads DGGITQSPKYLFRKEGQNVTLSCEQNLNHDAMYWYRQDPGQGLRLIYYSQIVNDFQKGDIAEGYSVSREKKESFPLTVTSAQKNPTAFYLCASSTEQTGVGQPQHFGDGTRLSIL.

V usage is TRBV7-2 and J usage is TRBJ2-7, with D uncertain. The V gene lost 1 base and the J gene lost 2 bases, with 12 bases spanning the gap. CDR1 is SGHTA and CDR2 is FQGNSA in the germline V gene. The CDR3 is 15 residues long. CDR3 DNA sequence: TGTGCCAGCAGCTTAGGGGCACGGAGCGCCTACGAGCAGTACTTC. Its translation: CASSLGARSAYEQYF.

The chain joins TRBV6-5 to TRBJ2-7; 7 bases are shared with TRBD2. Germline CDR1 reads MNHEY; CDR2 reads SVGAGI. This CDR3 is built from 14 residues. Trimming removed 6 bases from V and 1 base from J; junction bases left unmatched: 6. CDR3 sequence (DNA): TGTGCCAGCAGAATCGACGGGAGGTCCTACGAGCAGTACTTC. Protein sequence: CASRIDGRSYEQYF.

The chain has TRBV29-1 and TRBJ2-7; the match to TRBD2 covers 13 bases. Germline V gene sequence: CDR1 SQVTM, CDR2 ANQGSEA. Unmatched junction bases numbered 4, after V lost 3 bases and J lost 5 bases. This CDR3 spans 14 amino acids. This CDR3 reads CSVDGLAGEHEQYF. DNA for the CDR3: TGCAGCGTTGACGGACTAGCGGGAGAACACGAGCAGTACTTC.

This chain uses TRBV7-2 with TRBJ2-1; D might be TRBD1 (5 bases). CDR3 length: 18 residues. Trimming stripped 1 base from V and 1 base from J, with 17 bases between. Germline V lookup: CDR1 SGHTA, CDR2 FQGNSA. The CDR3 region has the DNA TGTGCCAGCAGCTTAGAAAGGGGTGGGGCCATATCCTACAATGAGCAGTTCTTC. Amino acid sequence: CASSLERGGAISYNEQFF. The variable domain in full, with the rest retrieved from reference TRBV7-2 and TRBJ2-1, is GAGVSQSPSNKVTEKGKDVELRCDPISGHTALYWYRQSLGQGLEFLIYFQGNSAPDKSGLPSDRFSAERTGGSVSTLTIQRTQQEDSAVYLCASSLERGGAISYNEQFFGPGTRLTVL.

The V and J genes are TRBV6-5 and TRBJ2-7, with 7 bases identical to TRBD1. J gave up 0 bases and V 8 bases, and 7 bases lay outside the gene matches. Per the germline V gene, CDR1 is MNHEY and CDR2 is SVGAGI. This CDR3 spans 14 amino acids. Here the CDR3 reads CASRTGESSYEQYF. The CDR3 DNA is TGTGCCAGCCGTACAGGGGAGTCCTCCTACGAGCAGTACTTC.

This sequence joins TRBV5-8 and TRBJ1-5; a weak D match, TRBD1 (6 bases). The V end was cut by 3 bases, the J end by 4 bases, with 14 bases between. Germline CDR1 SGHTS, CDR2 YDEGEE. The CDR3 runs 15 residues. The CDR3 bases are TGTGCCAGCAGCTCTGGACAGACTACAAATCAGCCCCAGCATTTT. Amino acid sequence: CASSSGQTTNQPQHF.

The chain couples TRBV6-1 to TRBJ2-3; 10 bases map to TRBD2. The CDR3 consists of 11 residues. Germline loops: CDR1 MNHNS, CDR2 SASEGT. The V and J ends lost 7 bases and 11 bases, in that order; junction bases with no gene match: 3. The CDR3 protein is CASTSGGLQYF. DNA for the CDR3: TGTGCCAGCACTAGCGGGGGTCTGCAGTATTTT.

This chain joins TRBV6-5 and TRBJ2-7, with 12 bases lining up with TRBD2. This CDR3 is built from 15 residues. V lost 6 bases and J lost 4; bases outside the gene matches: 7. The V gene's germline CDR1 is MNHEY and CDR2 SVGAGI. The CDR3 nucleotides are TGTGCCAGCAGCACAGGGACTAGCGGGCTTTACGAGCAGTACTTC. Translation: CASSTGTSGLYEQYF.

This clone was found a few times. The rearrangement joins TRBV11-3 to TRBJ1-1, with a tentative D call TRBD1 (6 bases). This CDR3 has 14 residues. Between the trimmed V and J ends, which lost 1 base and 4 bases, there was a span of 10 bases. Germline values: CDR1 SGHNT, CDR2 YENEEA. The CDR3 DNA reads TGTGCCAGCAGCTTAGGGGGGGCGAGCACTGAAGCTTTCTTT. It yields the protein CASSLGGASTEAFF. The whole variable domain, remainder taken from reference TRBV11-3 and TRBJ1-1, is EAGVVQSPRYKIIEKKQPVAFWCNPISGHNTLYWYLQNLGQGPELLIRYENEEAVDDSQLPKDRFSAERLKGVDSTLKIQPAELGDSAVYLCASSLGGASTEAFFGQGTRLTVV.

The chain has TRBV20-1 and TRBJ2-7, with D perhaps TRBD1 or TRBD2 (5 bases each). The CDR3 is made up of 11 amino acids. Germline-derived CDR1 and CDR2 are DFQATT and SNEGSKA (reference sequence). V lost 6 bases and J 4 bases, leaving 10 bases between the germline ends. CDR3 amino acids: CSALGTYEQYF. The CDR3 nucleotides are TGCAGTGCGTTGGGGACGTACGAGCAGTACTTC.

J is TRBJ2-3 and V is TRBV10-1; D unclear. The germline CDR1 and CDR2 sequences are WNHNN and SYGVQD (reference sequence). CDR3 length: 13 amino acids. V lost 2 bases, J lost 6 bases, and 9 bases lay in between. The DNA for the CDR3 is TGCGCCAGCAGTGAGCTTCTAGAGGATACGCAGTATTTT. Its translation: CASSELLEDTQYF.

CDR3 DNA: TGTGCCAGTAGTATTGGCCAAGTGAACACCGGGGAGCTGTTTTTT. It yields the protein CASSIGQVNTGELFF. J is TRBJ2-2 and V is TRBV19; D uncertain. CDR3 length equals 15 residues. V shed 3 bases and J shed 1 base, with 9 bases lying between them. CDR1 is LNHDA and CDR2 is SQIVND in the germline V gene (reference sequence).

The chain carries TRBV29-1 and TRBJ1-2; no reliable D call. The germline V gene has CDR1 SQVTM and CDR2 ANQGSEA. V gave up 1 base and J gave up 0 bases, with 3 bases separating them. This CDR3 is built from 12 residues. The CDR3 DNA is TGCAGCGTTGAAGGCACTAACTATGGCTACACCTTC. This codes for CSVEGTNYGYTF.